The 14 T cell receptor beta chains below come from one sample, sequenced in a study of blood T cell repertoires in COVID-19. Repertoires were generated with immunoSEQ multiplex PCR, while TCRdb's copy carries only in-frame clones and drops some. The data hold some 190,000 clones, with around 83% observed a single time. The sample consisted of peripheral blood. Source of these receptors: a woman older than 75 with acute or convalescent COVID-19.

The genes are TRBV5-4 and TRBJ2-1; 9 nucleotides match TRBD1. The V gene end was trimmed by 4 bases and the J gene end by 9 bases; junction bases not matched to a gene: 8. Germline V gives CDR1 SGHNT, CDR2 YYREEE (reference sequence). The CDR3 runs 14 residues. CDR3 coding DNA: TGTGCCAGCAGCGTCCCTACAGGGGGCGGTGAGCAGTTCTTC. It codes for CASSVPTGGGEQFF.

The chain has TRBV19 and TRBJ2-7; possibly TRBD2 for D (6 bases). Germline V CDR1 and CDR2: LNHDA, SQIVND (reference sequence). The CDR3 spans 14 residues. Between the trimmed V and J ends, which lost 1 base and 2 bases, there was a span of 9 bases. CDR3 DNA: TGTGCCAGTAGTATAGTCGGGAGTACCTACGAGCAGTACTTC. It codes for CASSIVGSTYEQYF.

In nucleotides, the CDR3 is TGCGCCAGCAGCCAAGATACTAGGCTAGCGGGAGGCCAAGAGACCCAGTACTTC. It codes for CASSQDTRLAGGQETQYF. The chain uses TRBV4-1 and TRBJ2-5; the match to TRBD2 covers 11 bases. The CDR3 contains 18 residues. Germline V lookup: CDR1 MGHRA, CDR2 YSYEKL. V lost 0 bases to trimming and J lost 1 base; unmatched junction nucleotides: 7.

The chain joins TRBV18 to TRBJ1-1, with 7 nucleotides matching TRBD1. The CDR3 loop spans 13 amino acids. Germline V gene lookup returns CDR1 KGHSH and CDR2 LQKENI. J gave up 6 bases and V 6 bases, and 7 bases lay outside the gene matches. CDR3 sequence reads: CASSAWTGAEAFF. For the CDR3, the DNA is TGTGCCAGCTCCGCCTGGACAGGCGCTGAAGCTTTCTTT.

The chain is built from TRBV18 and TRBJ2-1; tentative D call: TRBD2 (5 bases). V lost 3 bases and J 0 bases, leaving 9 bases between the germline ends. Germline-derived CDR1 and CDR2 are KGHSH and LQKENI. There are 15 residues in the CDR3. In DNA form, the CDR3 reads TGTGCCAGCTCACCCAGCGGTAGCTCCTACAATGAGCAGTTCTTC. Translation gives CASSPSGSSYNEQFF.

This chain uses TRBV24-1 with TRBJ2-5; unclear D gene. Trimming shortened V by 4 bases and J by 3 bases, and 8 bases separated the two germline ends. CDR1 is KGHDR and CDR2 is SFDVKD in the germline V gene. This CDR3 contains 13 residues. CDR3: CATSDRNKETQYF. The CDR3 DNA sequence: TGTGCCACCAGTGACCGAAACAAAGAGACCCAGTACTTC.

The chain recombines TRBV7-9 with TRBJ2-5; D is possibly TRBD2 (5 bases). CDR1 is SEHNR, CDR2 FQNEAQ, per germline (reference sequence). The CDR3 contains 14 residues. V lost 1 base and J lost 6, with 12 bases in between. The CDR3 reads CASSLGSGWQTQYF. CDR3 sequence (DNA): TGTGCCAGCAGCTTAGGTTCGGGGTGGCAGACCCAGTACTTC.

The chain employs TRBV10-1 and TRBJ1-1, with D perhaps TRBD1 (6 bases). CDR1 WNHNN and CDR2 SYGVQD come from the germline V gene (reference sequence). The CDR3 length is 14 residues. The V and J ends lost 4 bases and 2 bases respectively, with 11 bases between them. The CDR3 sequence: CASSAIGGNTEAFF. Written as DNA, the CDR3 is TGCGCCAGCAGTGCGATAGGGGGTAACACTGAAGCTTTCTTT.

The chain uses TRBV11-2 and TRBJ2-1, with TRBD2 matching 10 bases. The ends lost 5 bases at V and 5 bases at J; junction bases unmatched: 9. The CDR3 extends over 16 amino acids. Germline V gives CDR1 SGHAT, CDR2 FQNNGV. CDR3 sequence reads: CASSPYFSGRHNEQFF. The DNA of the CDR3 is TGTGCCAGCAGCCCTTACTTTAGCGGGAGGCACAATGAGCAGTTCTTC. The variable domain in full, with the rest retrieved from reference TRBV11-2 and TRBJ2-1, is EAGVAQSPRYKIIEKRQSVAFWCNPISGHATLYWYQQILGQGPKLLIQFQNNGVVDDSQLPKDRFSAERLKGVDSTLKIQPAKLEDSAVYLCASSPYFSGRHNEQFFGPGTRLTVL.

This rearrangement joins TRBV4-3 to TRBJ2-5; no clear D gene. CDR1 and CDR2 from the germline V gene are LGHNA and YSLEER. This CDR3 spans 15 amino acids. Trimming pared 2 bases from V and 6 bases from J, leaving 16 bases between. The CDR3 loop reads CASSQSFTEAQTQYF. CDR3 nucleotides: TGCGCCAGCAGCCAAAGTTTTACCGAGGCGCAGACCCAGTACTTC.

The J gene is TRBJ1-6, the V gene TRBV6-6; D not certain. The V and J ends lost 4 bases and 11 bases respectively, with 6 bases between them. This CDR3 region has 11 residues. CDR1 and CDR2 from the germline V gene are MNHNY and SVGAGI (reference sequence). The CDR3 sequence is CASSSVAPLHF. CDR3 coding DNA: TGTGCCAGCAGTTCGGTGGCACCCCTCCACTTT.

The chain couples TRBV5-1 to TRBJ2-1; 11 nucleotides line up with TRBD2. Germline CDR1 reads SGHRS; CDR2 reads YFSETQ. V dropped 5 bases and J dropped 9; count of bases not matched to a gene: 10. The CDR3 sequence is 15 residues long. CDR3 bases: TGCGCCAGCAGGACGGGGGATAGCGGGAGGGTTGAGCAGTTCTTC. It is translated as CASRTGDSGRVEQFF. The complete variable domain, with remaining parts taken from reference TRBV5-1 and TRBJ2-1, reads KAGVTQTPRYLIKTRGQQVTLSCSPISGHRSVSWYQQTPGQGLQFLFEYFSETQRNKGNFPGRFSGRQFSNSRSEMNVSTLELGDSALYLCASRTGDSGRVEQFFGPGTRLTVL.

The sample holds one count of this clone. The chain joins TRBV5-1 to TRBJ1-3; D is uncertain. This CDR3 has 14 residues. CDR1 and CDR2 from the germline V gene are SGHRS and YFSETQ. The V gene lost 0 bases and the J gene lost 0 bases, with 4 bases spanning the gap. The DNA of the CDR3 is TGCGCCAGCAGCTTGGGTAACTCTGGAAACACCATATATTTT. Protein: CASSLGNSGNTIYF.

In its sample, this clone was seen once. V is TRBV7-9 and J is TRBJ1-2; D unresolved. Germline CDR1 and CDR2: SEHNR and FQNEAQ (reference sequence). The V gene lost 3 bases and the J gene lost 4 bases, with 12 bases spanning the gap. The CDR3 has 14 residues. The CDR3 DNA follows: TGTGCCAGCAGCTTTGGACTTTTTTCCTATGGCTACACCTTC. It yields the protein CASSFGLFSYGYTF. The whole variable domain, filled in from reference TRBV7-9 and TRBJ1-2, reads DTGVSQNPRHKITKRGQNVTFRCDPISEHNRLYWYRQTLGQGPEFLTYFQNEAQLEKSRLLSDRFSAERPKGSFSTLEIQRTEQGDSAMYLCASSFGLFSYGYTFGSGTRLTVV.